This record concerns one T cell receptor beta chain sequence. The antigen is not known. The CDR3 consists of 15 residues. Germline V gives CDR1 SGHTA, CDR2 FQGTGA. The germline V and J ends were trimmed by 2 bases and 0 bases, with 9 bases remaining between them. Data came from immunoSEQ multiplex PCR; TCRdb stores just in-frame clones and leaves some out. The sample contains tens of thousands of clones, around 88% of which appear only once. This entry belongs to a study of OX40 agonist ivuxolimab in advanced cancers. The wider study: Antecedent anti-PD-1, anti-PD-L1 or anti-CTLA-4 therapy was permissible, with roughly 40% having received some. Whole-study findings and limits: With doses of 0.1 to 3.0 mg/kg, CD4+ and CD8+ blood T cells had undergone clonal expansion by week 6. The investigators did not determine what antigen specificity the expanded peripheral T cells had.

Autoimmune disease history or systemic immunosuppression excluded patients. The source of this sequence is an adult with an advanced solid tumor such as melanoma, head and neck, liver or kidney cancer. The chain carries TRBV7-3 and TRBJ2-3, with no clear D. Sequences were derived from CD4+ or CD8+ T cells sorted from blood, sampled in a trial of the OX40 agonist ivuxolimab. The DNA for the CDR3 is TGTGCCAGCAGCTTACTAGAGACTAGCACAGATACGCAGTATTTT. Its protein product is CASSLLETSTDTQYF. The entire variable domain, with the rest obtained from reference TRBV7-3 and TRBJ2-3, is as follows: GAGVSQTPSNKVTEKGKYVELRCDPISGHTALYWYRQSLGQGPEFLIYFQGTGAADDSGLPNDRFFAVRPEGSVSTLKIQRTERGDSAVYLCASSLLETSTDTQYFGPGTRLTVL.